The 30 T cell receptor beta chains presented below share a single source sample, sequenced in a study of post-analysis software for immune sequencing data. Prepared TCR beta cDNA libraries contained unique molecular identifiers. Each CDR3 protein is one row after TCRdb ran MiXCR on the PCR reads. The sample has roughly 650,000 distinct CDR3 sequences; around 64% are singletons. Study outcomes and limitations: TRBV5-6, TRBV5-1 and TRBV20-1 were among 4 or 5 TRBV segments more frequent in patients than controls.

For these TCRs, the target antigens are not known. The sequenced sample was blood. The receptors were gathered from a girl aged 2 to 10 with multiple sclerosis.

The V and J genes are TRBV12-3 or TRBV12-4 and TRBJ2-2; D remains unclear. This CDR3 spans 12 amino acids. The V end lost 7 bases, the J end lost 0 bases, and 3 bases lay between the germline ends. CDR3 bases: TGTGCCAGCAAAACGAACACCGGGGAGCTGTTTTTT. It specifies CASKTNTGELFF.

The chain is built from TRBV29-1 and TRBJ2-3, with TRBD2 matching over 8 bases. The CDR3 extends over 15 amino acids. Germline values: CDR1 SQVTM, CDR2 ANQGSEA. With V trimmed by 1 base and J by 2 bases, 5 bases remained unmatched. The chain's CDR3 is CSVEVASGSTDTQYF. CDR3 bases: TGCAGCGTTGAAGTGGCTAGCGGGTCCACAGATACGCAGTATTTT.

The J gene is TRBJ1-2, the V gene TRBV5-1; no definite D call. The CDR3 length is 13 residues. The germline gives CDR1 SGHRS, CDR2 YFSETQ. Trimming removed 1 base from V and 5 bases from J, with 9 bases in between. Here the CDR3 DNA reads TGCGCCAGCAGCTTGCGGTCTGGATATGGCTACACCTTC. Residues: CASSLRSGYGYTF.

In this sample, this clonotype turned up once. CDR3 sequence: CSARGTRDSYEQYF. The CDR3 region has the DNA TGCAGTGCTAGGGGGACGAGGGACTCCTACGAGCAGTACTTC. This sequence joins TRBV20-1 and TRBJ2-7; D might be TRBD1 or TRBD2, each matching 5 bases. Germline values: CDR1 DFQATT, CDR2 SNEGSKA (reference sequence). The CDR3 consists of 14 residues. The V end was cut by 3 bases, the J end by 0 bases, with 12 bases between.

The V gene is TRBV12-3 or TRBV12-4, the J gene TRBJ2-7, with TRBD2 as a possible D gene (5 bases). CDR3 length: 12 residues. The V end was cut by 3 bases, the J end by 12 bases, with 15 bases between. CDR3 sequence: CASSFGRAIMYF. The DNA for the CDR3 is TGTGCCAGCAGTTTCGGGCGGGCGATAATGTACTTC.

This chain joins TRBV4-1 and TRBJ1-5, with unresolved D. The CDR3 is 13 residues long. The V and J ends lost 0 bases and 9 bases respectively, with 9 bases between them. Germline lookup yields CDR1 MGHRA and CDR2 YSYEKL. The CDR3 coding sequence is TGCGCCAGCAGCCAAGAGGAAAGTGGGCCCCAGCATTTT. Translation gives CASSQEESGPQHF.

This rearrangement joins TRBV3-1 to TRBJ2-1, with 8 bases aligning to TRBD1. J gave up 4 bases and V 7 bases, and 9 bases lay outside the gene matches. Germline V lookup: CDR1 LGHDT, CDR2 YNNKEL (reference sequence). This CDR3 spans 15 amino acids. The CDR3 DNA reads TGTGCCAGCACCCTGGGACAGGTTGAGTACAATGAGCAGTTCTTC. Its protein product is CASTLGQVEYNEQFF.

CDR3 sequence: CASSPRAGGTEAFF. The CDR3 DNA reads TGTGCCAGCAGCCCAAGGGCAGGGGGGACTGAAGCTTTCTTT. The rearrangement uses TRBV7-9 and TRBJ1-1; 7 nucleotides agree with TRBD1. Germline V CDR1 and CDR2: SEHNR, FQNEAQ (reference sequence). Germline trimming cut 5 bases from V and 5 bases from J; bases unmatched to any gene: 8. There are 14 residues in the CDR3.

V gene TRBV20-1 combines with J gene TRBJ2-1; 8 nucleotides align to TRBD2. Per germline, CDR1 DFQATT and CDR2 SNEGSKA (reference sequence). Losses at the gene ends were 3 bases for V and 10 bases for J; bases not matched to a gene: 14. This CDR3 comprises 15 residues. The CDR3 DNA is TGCAGTGCTAGTACCGGGACTAGGAGGTTCGGGGAGCAGTTCTTC. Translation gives CSASTGTRRFGEQFF.

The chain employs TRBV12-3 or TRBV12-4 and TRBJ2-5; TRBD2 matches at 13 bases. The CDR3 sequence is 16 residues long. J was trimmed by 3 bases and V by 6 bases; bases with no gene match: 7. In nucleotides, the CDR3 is TGTGCCAGCAGACGAAGGACTAGCGGGAGTAAAGAGACCCAGTACTTC. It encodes CASRRRTSGSKETQYF.

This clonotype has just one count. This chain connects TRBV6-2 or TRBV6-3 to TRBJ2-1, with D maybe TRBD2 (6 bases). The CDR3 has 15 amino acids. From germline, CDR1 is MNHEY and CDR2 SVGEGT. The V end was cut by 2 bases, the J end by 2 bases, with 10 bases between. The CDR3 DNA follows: TGTGCCAGCAGTTACCCCGGCGGGGCCTACAATGAGCAGTTCTTC. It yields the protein CASSYPGGAYNEQFF.

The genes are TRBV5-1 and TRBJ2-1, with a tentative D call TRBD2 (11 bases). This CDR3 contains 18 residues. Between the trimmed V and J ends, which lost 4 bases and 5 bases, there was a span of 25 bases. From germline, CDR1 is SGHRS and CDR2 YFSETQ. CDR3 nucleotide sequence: TGCGCCAGCAGCCCGGGACAGGGGACTAGCGGTTTCCACAATGAGCAGTTCTTC. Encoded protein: CASSPGQGTSGFHNEQFF.

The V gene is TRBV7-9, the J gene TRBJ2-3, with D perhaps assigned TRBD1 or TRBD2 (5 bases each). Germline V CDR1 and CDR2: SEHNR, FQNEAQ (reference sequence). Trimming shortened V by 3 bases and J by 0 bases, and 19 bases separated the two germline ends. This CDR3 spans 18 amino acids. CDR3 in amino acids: CASSFTRGDRASTDTQYF. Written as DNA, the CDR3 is TGTGCCAGCAGCTTTACTAGAGGGGACCGTGCTAGCACAGATACGCAGTATTTT.

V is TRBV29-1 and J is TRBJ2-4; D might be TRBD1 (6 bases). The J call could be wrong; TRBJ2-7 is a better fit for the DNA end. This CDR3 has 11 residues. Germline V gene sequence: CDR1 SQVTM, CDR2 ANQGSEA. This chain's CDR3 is CSVMTGSEQYF. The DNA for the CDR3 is TGCAGCGTCATGACAGGTTCCGAGCAGTACTTC.

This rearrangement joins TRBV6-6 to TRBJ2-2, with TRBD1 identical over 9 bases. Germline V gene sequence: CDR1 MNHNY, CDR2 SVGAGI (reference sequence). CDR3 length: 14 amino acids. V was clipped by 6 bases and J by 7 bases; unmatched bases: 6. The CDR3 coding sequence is TGTGCCAGCAGCCGTGGGACAGGGCACGGGGAGCTGTTTTTT. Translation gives CASSRGTGHGELFF.

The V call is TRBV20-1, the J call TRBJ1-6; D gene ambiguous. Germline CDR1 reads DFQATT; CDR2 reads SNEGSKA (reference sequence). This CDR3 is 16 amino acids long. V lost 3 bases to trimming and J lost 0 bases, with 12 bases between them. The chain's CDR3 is CSARPPGSSYNSPLHF. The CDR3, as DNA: TGCAGTGCTAGGCCCCCTGGAAGCTCCTATAATTCACCCCTCCACTTT.

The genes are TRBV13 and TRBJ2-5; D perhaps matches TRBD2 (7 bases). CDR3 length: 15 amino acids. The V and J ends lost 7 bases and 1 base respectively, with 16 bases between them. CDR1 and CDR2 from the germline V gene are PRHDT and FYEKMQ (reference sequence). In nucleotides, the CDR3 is TGTGCCAGCAACCCAAGGGGGGGACTCCAAGAGACCCAGTACTTC. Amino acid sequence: CASNPRGGLQETQYF.

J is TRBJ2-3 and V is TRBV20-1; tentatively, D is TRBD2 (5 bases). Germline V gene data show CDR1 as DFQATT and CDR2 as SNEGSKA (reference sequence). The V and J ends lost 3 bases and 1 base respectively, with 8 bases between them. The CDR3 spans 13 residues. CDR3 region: CSARHGGTDTQYF. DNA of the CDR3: TGCAGTGCTAGGCACGGGGGCACAGATACGCAGTATTTT.

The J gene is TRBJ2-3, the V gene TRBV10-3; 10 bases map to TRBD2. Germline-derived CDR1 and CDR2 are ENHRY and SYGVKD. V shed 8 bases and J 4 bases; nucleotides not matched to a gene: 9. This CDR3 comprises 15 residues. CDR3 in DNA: TGTGCCATCCGAGCTAGCGGGAGCGGAGCAGATACGCAGTATTTT. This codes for CAIRASGSGADTQYF.

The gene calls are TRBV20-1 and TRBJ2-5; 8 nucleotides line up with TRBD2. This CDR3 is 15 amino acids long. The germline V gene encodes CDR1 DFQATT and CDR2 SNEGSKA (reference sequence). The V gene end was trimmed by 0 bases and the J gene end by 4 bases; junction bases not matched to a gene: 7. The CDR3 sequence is CSARDSREGRETQYF. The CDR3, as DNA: TGCAGTGCTAGAGATTCCCGGGAGGGCCGAGAGACCCAGTACTTC.

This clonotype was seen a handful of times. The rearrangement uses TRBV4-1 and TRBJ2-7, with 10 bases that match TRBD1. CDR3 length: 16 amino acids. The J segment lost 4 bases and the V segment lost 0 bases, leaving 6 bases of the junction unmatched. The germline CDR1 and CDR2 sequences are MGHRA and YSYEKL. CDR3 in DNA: TGCGCCAGCAGCCAAGATGGAGACAGGGGGCTATACGAGCAGTACTTC. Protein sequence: CASSQDGDRGLYEQYF.

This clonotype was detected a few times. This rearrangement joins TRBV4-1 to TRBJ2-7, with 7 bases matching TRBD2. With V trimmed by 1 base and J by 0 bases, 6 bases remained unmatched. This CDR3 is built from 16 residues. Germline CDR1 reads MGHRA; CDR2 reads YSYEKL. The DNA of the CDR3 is TGCGCCAGCAGCCAAGTGACCGGGAGGAGCTCCTACGAGCAGTACTTC. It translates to CASSQVTGRSSYEQYF.

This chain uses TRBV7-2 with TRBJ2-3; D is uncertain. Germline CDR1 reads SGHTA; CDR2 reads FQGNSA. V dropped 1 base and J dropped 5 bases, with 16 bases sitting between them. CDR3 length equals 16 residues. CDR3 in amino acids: CASSLVWRRPGDTQYF. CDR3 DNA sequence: TGTGCCAGCAGCTTAGTTTGGCGGCGGCCAGGAGATACGCAGTATTTT.

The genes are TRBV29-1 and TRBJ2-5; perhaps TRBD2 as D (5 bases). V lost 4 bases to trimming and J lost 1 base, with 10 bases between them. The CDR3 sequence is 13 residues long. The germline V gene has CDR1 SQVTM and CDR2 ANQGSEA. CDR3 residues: CSVVMRVQETQYF. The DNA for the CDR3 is TGCAGCGTTGTTATGAGGGTCCAAGAGACCCAGTACTTC.

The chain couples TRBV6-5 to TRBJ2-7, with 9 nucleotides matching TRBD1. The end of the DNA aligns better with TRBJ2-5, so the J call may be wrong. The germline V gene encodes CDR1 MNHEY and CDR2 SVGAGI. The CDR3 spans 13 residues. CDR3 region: CASTRTGVETQYF. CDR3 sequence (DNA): TGTGCCAGCACCCGGACAGGGGTAGAGACCCAGTACTTC.

The CDR3 region has the DNA TGTGCCAGCAGCTTAGTCCCCGACATCATGAACACTGAAGCTTTCTTT. Amino acids: CASSLVPDIMNTEAFF. The chain employs TRBV7-8 and TRBJ1-1, with unresolved D. CDR1 SGHVS and CDR2 FQNEAQ come from the germline V gene. The CDR3 contains 16 residues. V lost 1 base and J lost 0, with 12 bases in between.

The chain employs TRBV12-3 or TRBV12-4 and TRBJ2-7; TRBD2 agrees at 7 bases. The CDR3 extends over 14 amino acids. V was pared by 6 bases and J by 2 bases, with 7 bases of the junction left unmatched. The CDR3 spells CASSQAGIPYEQYF. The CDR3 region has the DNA TGTGCCAGCAGCCAAGCGGGAATCCCCTACGAGCAGTACTTC.

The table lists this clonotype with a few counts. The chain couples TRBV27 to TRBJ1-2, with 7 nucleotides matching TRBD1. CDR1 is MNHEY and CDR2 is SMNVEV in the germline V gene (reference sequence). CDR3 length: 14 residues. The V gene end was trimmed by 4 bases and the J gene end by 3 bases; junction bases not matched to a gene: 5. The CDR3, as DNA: TGTGCCAGCAGTTACACCGGGACAGACTATGGCTACACCTTC. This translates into CASSYTGTDYGYTF.

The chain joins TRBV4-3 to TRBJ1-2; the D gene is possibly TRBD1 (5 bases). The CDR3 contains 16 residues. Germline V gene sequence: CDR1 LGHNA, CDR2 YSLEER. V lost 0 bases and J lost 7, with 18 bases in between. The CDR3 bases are TGCGCCAGCAGCCAAGATGTTACGGTCAGGGAGGCTGGCTACACCTTC. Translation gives CASSQDVTVREAGYTF.

Here the CDR3 DNA reads TGTGCCAGCAGTCCCTCCGGGTGGGATGAGCAGTTCTTC. Translating gives CASSPSGWDEQFF. This chain connects TRBV6-6 to TRBJ2-1; D not resolved. Trimming removed 5 bases from V and 8 bases from J, with 13 bases in between. Germline CDR1 reads MNHNY; CDR2 reads SVGAGI (reference sequence). CDR3 length: 13 residues.